This T cell receptor beta chain comes out of a study of neoadjuvant anti-PD-1 for oral cavity cancer. Whole-study findings and limits: Only a few patients per response group were TCR-analyzed; validation needed. Treg/Th17 ratio rose with pretreatment blood and fell with post-treatment tumor TCRbeta clonality.

As to time point: after neoadjuvant nivolumab, at surgical resection. Patients had HPV-negative, locally advanced oral cavity squamous cell carcinoma. Remarks on this clone: As yet, its antigen is unknown.

Produced via immunoSEQ multiplex PCR; TCRdb's table is partial and in-frame only. The data hold under 8,000 clones, with roughly two thirds observed a single time. The CDR3 has 16 residues. Looked up from germline, CDR1 is MGHRA and CDR2 is YSYEKL. The V gene lost 6 bases and the J gene lost 4 bases, with 19 bases spanning the gap. The specimen comprised PBMCs, sampled after nivolumab (anti-PD-1) treatment. The chain couples TRBV4-1 to TRBJ2-1; D tentatively fits TRBD1 or TRBD2 (6 bases each). The TCR was taken from a person aged 40 to 85 with oral cavity squamous cell carcinoma. CDR3 sequence reads: CASSSEGGSGYNEQFF. As DNA, the CDR3 is TGCGCCAGCAGTTCAGAGGGGGGTAGCGGTTACAATGAGCAGTTCTTC.